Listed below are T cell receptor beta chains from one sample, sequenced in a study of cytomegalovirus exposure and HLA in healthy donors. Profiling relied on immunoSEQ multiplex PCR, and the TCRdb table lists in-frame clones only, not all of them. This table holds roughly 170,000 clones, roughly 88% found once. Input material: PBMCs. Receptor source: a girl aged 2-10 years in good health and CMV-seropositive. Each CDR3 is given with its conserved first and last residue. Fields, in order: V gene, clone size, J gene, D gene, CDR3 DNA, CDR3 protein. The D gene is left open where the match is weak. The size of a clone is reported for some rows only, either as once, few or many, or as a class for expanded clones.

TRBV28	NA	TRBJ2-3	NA	TGTGCCAGCAGTTTATCCCCCTCGAGAGATACGCAGTATTTT	CASSLSPSRDTQYF
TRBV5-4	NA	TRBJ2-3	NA	TGTGCCAGCAGCTTTCGTAGCACAGATACGCAGTATTTT	CASSFRSTDTQYF
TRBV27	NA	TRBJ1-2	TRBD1	TGTGCCAGCAGTAACAGGGGGGTGGACTATGGCTACACCTTC	CASSNRGVDYGYTF
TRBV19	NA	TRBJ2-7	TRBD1	TGTGCCAGTAGTATCGGGACAGGGGTCCACGAGCAGTACTTC	CASSIGTGVHEQYF
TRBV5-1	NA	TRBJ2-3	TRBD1	TGCGCCAGCAGCCCATCCGGGACAGGGGAGGATACGCAGTATTTT	CASSPSGTGEDTQYF
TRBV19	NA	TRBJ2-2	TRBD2	TGTGCCAGTAGTATAAGGCCTAGCGGCCGATTCGGGGAGCTGTTTTTT	CASSIRPSGRFGELFF
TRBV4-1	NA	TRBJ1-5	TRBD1	TGCGCCAGCAGCCAAGCTCCGACAGGGGTGAATCAGCCCCAGCATTTT	CASSQAPTGVNQPQHF
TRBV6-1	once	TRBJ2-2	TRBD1	TGTGCCAGCATACAGGGGACCGGGGAGCTGTTTTTT	CASIQGTGELFF
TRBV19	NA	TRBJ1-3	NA	TGTGCCAGTAGTATCAGGGTGCGAAACACCATATATTTT	CASSIRVRNTIYF
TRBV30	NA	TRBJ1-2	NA	TGTGCCTGGATGAATTCGGTGGGGGGAAAAGGGTATGGCTACACCTTC	CAWMNSVGGKGYGYTF